This T cell receptor (beta chain) emerged from a study of cytomegalovirus exposure and HLA in healthy donors. The germline V gene has CDR1 MNHNS and CDR2 SASEGT. V was shortened by 0 bases and J by 6 bases, with 11 bases between the two germline ends. This CDR3 comprises 14 residues. Primers for the PCR totalled 60 Vbeta and 13 Jbeta. TCRdb keeps only in-frame clones here, not all; method: immunoSEQ multiplex PCR. The sample contains around 120,000 clones, over 65% of which appear only once. Only a few counts were recorded for this clone. Input material: PBMCs. The sequence was obtained from a man aged 18 to 29 in good health and CMV-seronegative. The chain has TRBV6-1 and TRBJ1-1; D might be TRBD1 (6 bases). CDR3 residues: CASSEAVRTAEAFF. In DNA form, the CDR3 reads TGTGCCAGCAGTGAAGCGGTGAGGACAGCTGAAGCTTTCTTT.